The 15 T cell receptor beta chains below come from one sample, sequenced in a study of PD-1 blockade in classical Hodgkin lymphoma (dated by TCRdb to between 2020 and 2021). Library preparation employed the immunoSEQ multiplex PCR assay. TCRdb holds this immuneACCESS table with in-frame rearrangements only. Some clones are missing; in checked studies, unresolved V genes explain under half, and the rest has no known cause. Within this sample are some 96,000 clones, with roughly 80% of them counted one time only. Less than 20% of the sample is held by the ten biggest clonotypes. The time point tag for this specimen amounts to: cycle 2 day 1 (C2D1) of nivolumab. All trial patients had relapsed after autologous stem cell transplantation, with cohorts A, B and C differing in prior brentuximab vedotin exposure. Source: peripheral blood mononuclear cells (PBMCs), taken before the second cycle of nivolumab. The receptors shown here come from a human donor with classical Hodgkin lymphoma.

This rearrangement joins TRBV5-1 to TRBJ2-7; D is undetermined. The CDR3 totals 14 residues. CDR1 SGHRS and CDR2 YFSETQ come from the germline V gene. The germline V and J ends were trimmed by 2 bases and 0 bases, with 9 bases remaining between them. DNA for the CDR3: TGCGCCAGCAGCTTCTGGGGATACTCCTACGAGCAGTACTTC. It translates to CASSFWGYSYEQYF.

The gene calls are TRBV7-9 and TRBJ1-2; maybe TRBD1 (5 bases). Germline assignment: CDR1 SEHNR and CDR2 FQNEAQ (reference sequence). The ends were cut back, 1 base at V and 7 bases at J, with 13 bases in the middle. The CDR3 sequence is 14 residues long. CDR3 sequence reads: CASSLDEGRGGYTF. The CDR3 DNA reads TGTGCCAGCAGCTTAGACGAGGGGAGGGGTGGCTACACCTTC.

The CDR3 spells CASSIRGQGVVVNTEAFF. CDR3 sequence (DNA): TGTGCCAGTAGTATAAGAGGACAGGGAGTGGTGGTGAACACTGAAGCTTTCTTT. This chain uses TRBV19 with TRBJ1-1; 8 bases agree with TRBD1. V lost 2 bases and J lost 0; bases outside the gene matches: 11. This CDR3 spans 18 amino acids. Per the germline V gene, CDR1 is LNHDA and CDR2 is SQIVND (reference sequence).

CDR3 sequence (DNA): TGTGCCAGCTCACCAAGGACATTCTTCACTGAAGCTTTCTTT. This gives the protein CASSPRTFFTEAFF. This sequence joins TRBV18 and TRBJ1-1; weak D call: TRBD1 (5 bases). The germline V gene has CDR1 KGHSH and CDR2 LQKENI. The CDR3 is made up of 14 amino acids. V was pared by 2 bases and J by 4 bases, with 11 bases between.

The chain couples TRBV19 to TRBJ2-3, with 7 positions matching TRBD2. The CDR3 is made up of 16 amino acids. In germline, CDR1 is LNHDA, CDR2 SQIVND (reference sequence). Trimming removed 6 bases from V and 5 bases from J; junction bases left unmatched: 14. The CDR3 DNA sequence: TGTGCCAGTAGCCTCCTCGGCGGGAGCGCGGTAGATACGCAGTATTTT. Protein: CASSLLGGSAVDTQYF.

The chain links TRBV11-3 to TRBJ2-1, with 8 bases that match TRBD2. CDR3 length: 15 amino acids. V trimming: 8 bases; J trimming: 5 bases; junction bases outside the gene matches: 11. Germline CDR1 and CDR2: SGHNT and YENEEA. CDR3 region: CASSPVAGLHNEQFF. CDR3 bases: TGTGCCAGCTCCCCCGTAGCGGGGTTACACAATGAGCAGTTCTTC.

The chain joins TRBV27 to TRBJ1-5, with 7 bases that match TRBD1. Germline loops: CDR1 MNHEY, CDR2 SMNVEV (reference sequence). The CDR3 is 14 amino acids. With 6 bases clipped from V and 9 bases from J, the junction kept 11 bases outside the gene matches. Here the CDR3 reads CASSYGQDRGPQHF. The CDR3 bases are TGTGCCAGCAGCTACGGACAGGACCGGGGGCCCCAGCATTTT.

J is TRBJ2-5 and V is TRBV7-2; tentative D call: TRBD2 (5 bases). CDR1 is SGHTA, CDR2 FQGNSA, per germline. The CDR3 is made up of 13 amino acids. Trimming stripped 1 base from V and 7 bases from J, with 10 bases between. The DNA for the CDR3 is TGTGCCAGCAGCTTAGTGGAGAGGGCGACCCAGTACTTC. This gives the protein CASSLVERATQYF.

This clone showed up just a few times. The chain combines TRBV6-6 with TRBJ2-1; TRBD2 matches at 12 bases. Germline values: CDR1 MNHNY, CDR2 SVGAGI (reference sequence). CDR3 length: 15 amino acids. Trimming at V came to 4 bases and at J to 9 bases, leaving 7 bases not matched to a gene. The chain's CDR3 is CASSFGLAGTGEQFF. The CDR3 DNA is TGTGCCAGCAGTTTCGGACTAGCGGGAACGGGTGAGCAGTTCTTC.

The rearrangement uses TRBV29-1 and TRBJ2-1, with 8 bases fitting TRBD2. Germline-derived CDR1 and CDR2 are SQVTM and ANQGSEA. J was trimmed by 4 bases and V by 1 base; bases with no gene match: 3. The CDR3 totals 14 residues. This CDR3 reads CSVEVGGRYNEQFF. The CDR3 DNA sequence: TGCAGCGTTGAAGTTGGCGGGAGGTACAATGAGCAGTTCTTC.

This clone has only one observation. This sequence joins TRBV5-1 and TRBJ2-5, with 8 bases that match TRBD2. The CDR3 totals 14 residues. The germline gives CDR1 SGHRS, CDR2 YFSETQ. With 0 bases clipped from V and 4 bases from J, the junction kept 2 bases outside the gene matches. The CDR3, as DNA: TGCGCCAGCAGCTTGGTTCTAGCGGGAGAGACCCAGTACTTC. This codes for CASSLVLAGETQYF.

This clone was counted a few times. The V gene is TRBV19, the J gene TRBJ1-2; D not resolved. The CDR3 spans 12 residues. Germline assignment: CDR1 LNHDA and CDR2 SQIVND (reference sequence). Trimming pared 3 bases from V and 8 bases from J, leaving 10 bases between. The CDR3 DNA follows: TGTGCCAGTAGTATGTTGGGCGGAGGCTACACCTTC. Protein sequence: CASSMLGGGYTF.

The rearrangement links TRBV5-1 to TRBJ2-5, with no clear D. The CDR3 totals 14 residues. V lost 0 bases to trimming and J lost 2 bases, with 8 bases between them. Germline V gene lookup returns CDR1 SGHRS and CDR2 YFSETQ. The CDR3 nucleotides are TGCGCCAGCAGCTTGGTTGGGTTACAAGAGACCCAGTACTTC. Translating gives CASSLVGLQETQYF.

The rearrangement joins TRBV29-1 to TRBJ1-1; D is unresolved. The CDR3 has 13 residues. Germline V lookup: CDR1 SQVTM, CDR2 ANQGSEA. Deletions cut 4 bases from V and 1 base from J, with 10 bases between. The CDR3 region is CSVVRQENTEAFF. The CDR3 bases are TGCAGCGTTGTGAGACAAGAGAACACTGAAGCTTTCTTT.

This clone came up once. The chain uses TRBV6-1 and TRBJ1-2, with TRBD1 identical over 8 bases. Germline CDR1 reads MNHNS; CDR2 reads SASEGT. This CDR3 is built from 15 residues. Trimming took 3 bases from V and 0 from J; bases not matched to a gene: 3. The CDR3 protein is CASSDQGAANYGYTF. The CDR3 nucleotides read TGTGCCAGCAGTGACCAGGGGGCGGCTAACTATGGCTACACCTTC.